The 11 T cell receptor beta chains given below trace back to one sample, sequenced in a study of early T cells in non-severe SARS-CoV-2 infection. Via MiXCR, TCRdb re-called the 5' RACE reads, giving one row per CDR3 protein. The sample holds some 49,000 distinct CDR3 sequences, about 4.2% seen once. Sequencing was carried out using whole blood. These receptors were obtained from an adult who was a healthcare worker with PCR-confirmed SARS-CoV-2 infection or an uninfected control (not recorded which).

At least ten counts were recorded for this clonotype. The V and J genes are TRBV7-2 and TRBJ1-1, with D possibly TRBD1 on 6 matching bases. Germline values: CDR1 SGHTA, CDR2 FQGNSA. The CDR3 sequence is 14 residues long. V lost 5 bases and J lost 0, with 10 bases in between. The CDR3 region is CASSQDSLNTEAFF. CDR3 coding DNA: TGTGCCAGCAGCCAGGACAGTTTGAACACTGAAGCTTTCTTT.

This clonotype occurred many times. The J gene is TRBJ2-5, the V gene TRBV20-1; D gene ambiguous. V dropped 2 bases and J dropped 0 bases, with 10 bases sitting between them. Germline V gives CDR1 DFQATT, CDR2 SNEGSKA (reference sequence). The CDR3 is 14 residues long. The CDR3 DNA sequence: TGCAGTGCTAGACTCCGGGCCAACCAAGAGACCCAGTACTTC. This encodes CSARLRANQETQYF.

This clonotype has ten or more counts. The chain is built from TRBV27 and TRBJ1-2; D ambiguous. CDR1 is MNHEY, CDR2 SMNVEV, per germline (reference sequence). Trimming took off 4 bases at V and 0 bases at J, with 9 bases between the two ends. The CDR3 runs to 14 residues. For the CDR3, the DNA is TGTGCCAGCAGTTCGGGGTTAGCTAACTATGGCTACACCTTC. This gives the protein CASSSGLANYGYTF.

This clonotype was observed at least ten times. The genes are TRBV4-1 and TRBJ2-7, with D possibly TRBD2 on 5 matching bases. The CDR3 sequence is 14 residues long. Trimming left V 4 bases short and J 3 bases short, with 13 bases between. Germline V gives CDR1 MGHRA, CDR2 YSYEKL. The CDR3 DNA is TGCGCCAGCAGCCCCCAGACTAATAGCTACGAGCAGTACTTC. As protein: CASSPQTNSYEQYF.

This clonotype appeared many times. The rearrangement joins TRBV7-2 to TRBJ2-1; 8 positions agree with TRBD2. This CDR3 spans 15 amino acids. V lost 5 bases to trimming and J lost 4 bases; unmatched junction nucleotides: 7. Germline CDR1 reads SGHTA; CDR2 reads FQGNSA. The CDR3 sequence: CASSILAGPYNEQFF. CDR3 bases: TGTGCCAGCAGCATTCTAGCGGGCCCTTACAATGAGCAGTTCTTC.

This clonotype was seen many times. The chain couples TRBV6-6 to TRBJ1-1, with 10 bases fitting TRBD1. The V gene end was trimmed by 5 bases and the J gene end by 4 bases; junction bases not matched to a gene: 4. This CDR3 region has 14 residues. The germline V gene encodes CDR1 MNHNY and CDR2 SVGAGI (reference sequence). CDR3 in amino acids: CASSGTGDGTEAFF. The CDR3 DNA reads TGTGCCAGCAGTGGGACAGGGGATGGCACTGAAGCTTTCTTT.

V and J are TRBV9 and TRBJ2-3; 10 bases are a match to TRBD2. Germline V CDR1 and CDR2: SGDLS, YYNGEE. The CDR3 contains 14 residues. The trim removed 3 bases at V and 6 bases at J, leaving 4 bases unmatched. CDR3 coding DNA: TGTGCCAGCAGCGGACTAGCGGGTTTGGATACGCAGTATTTT. Translation gives CASSGLAGLDTQYF.

Ten or more counts support this clonotype. The chain has TRBV5-1 and TRBJ2-7; tentatively, D is TRBD1 or TRBD2 (5 bases each). Germline values: CDR1 SGHRS, CDR2 YFSETQ. V was clipped by 3 bases and J by 0 bases, with 13 bases between them. The CDR3 sequence is 15 residues long. This CDR3 is CASSYTGTDSYEQYF. The CDR3 nucleotides are TGCGCCAGCAGCTATACCGGGACGGACTCCTACGAGCAGTACTTC. Full variable domain (remainder filled in from reference TRBV5-1 and TRBJ2-7): KAGVTQTPRYLIKTRGQQVTLSCSPISGHRSVSWYQQTPGQGLQFLFEYFSETQRNKGNFPGRFSGRQFSNSRSEMNVSTLELGDSALYLCASSYTGTDSYEQYFGPGTRLTVT.

As concerns this clonotype: A much larger clone lies a single base off, so this may be a read error. This sequence joins TRBV24-1 and TRBJ2-1, with D tentatively TRBD2 (6 bases). Germline-derived CDR1 and CDR2 are KGHDR and SFDVKD. The CDR3 extends over 12 amino acids. V was cut by 3 bases and J by 9 bases, with 8 bases left in between. This CDR3 is CATSDRDFEQFF. The CDR3 bases are TGTGCCACCAGTGATAGGGACTTTGAGCAGTTCTTC.

This clonotype was recorded at least ten times. The gene calls are TRBV6-5 and TRBJ2-1, with a weak D call TRBD1 (5 bases). CDR1 and CDR2 (germline): MNHEY, SVGAGI. V was trimmed by 7 bases and J by 3 bases, leaving 13 bases between them. The CDR3 is 14 residues long. The CDR3 is CASTPTAYYNEQFF. In DNA, the CDR3 is TGTGCCAGCACCCCGACAGCGTACTACAATGAGCAGTTCTTC.

This clonotype has only a few counts. The J gene is TRBJ2-1, the V gene TRBV7-9; 13 bases are shared with TRBD2. Germline V gives CDR1 SEHNR, CDR2 FQNEAQ (reference sequence). Trimming took 4 bases from V and 9 from J; bases not matched to a gene: 6. This CDR3 region has 15 residues. The CDR3 DNA reads as TGTGCCAGCAGCTCCGGACTAGCGGGAGTGAGTGAGCAGTTCTTC. Translated: CASSSGLAGVSEQFF.